This T cell receptor beta chain was recovered during a study of T cell repertoires in ileal Crohn's disease (dated by TCRdb to about 2019). With respect to the entire study: The median duration of disease was around 7.3 years, and at the time of surgery less than 40% of patients were active smokers. The study sequenced about 180 mucosal samples from 57 patients, taken at several locations on the surgical specimen and at postoperative endoscopy. TCR repertoire analysis was done in fewer than 65 Crohn's disease patients from a prospective multicentre cohort. The study was conducted in parallel with a multicentre cohort that was designed to identify predictors of early endoscopic recurrence following ileocolonic resection. Surgery was performed for a complication in all patients, with stricturing disease in roughly 60% and penetrating disease in 39%. Endoscopic postoperative recurrence was defined as a Rutgeerts score above i0. Postoperative therapy was given to about half of the patients, with thiopurines administered to approximately twelve patients and anti-TNF agents administered to around 19 patients. The investigation overall reported the following: More high-frequency clones were carried by sorted CD8 T cells than by CD4 T cells, suggesting that mucosal expansions were mainly CD8. Only a subgroup of patients, of unstated size, had their mucosal CD4 and CD8 T cells sorted and sequenced. Endoscopic recurrence was linked to a higher percentage of high-frequency clones at surgery, and recurrence occurred in every patient whose clonality exceeded 26.8% (18/57). A significantly higher proportion of clonal expansions was observed in active smokers at surgery than in non-smokers (roughly 24% vs 19%, p=0.02).

The CDR3 holds 15 amino acids from the cysteine to the phenylalanine. The CDR3 DNA has 45 bases and is translated from base 1. The germline V gene yields MRHNA for CDR1 and SNTAGT for CDR2. Deletion took 6 bases off V and 4 bases off J, with a span of 17 bases between the germline ends. For commercial TCRB immunosequencing, about 0.45 micrograms of biopsy DNA were submitted for each sample. CDR3 regions were amplified from genomic DNA by Adaptive Biotechnology using a two-step, amplification bias-controlled multiplex PCR. The first PCR used primers for every V and J gene segment; the second PCR added barcodes and Illumina adapters. CDR3 libraries were sequenced using an Illumina instrument. In the source study's methods: Vendor-provided pipelines were combined with custom analysis of raw data in R/Bioconductor under R version 3.3.0. Clonality, which ranges from 0 to 1, was calculated as the inverse of the normalised Shannon entropy across all productive clones. High-frequency clones were defined as the repertoire share of the top 100 clones, retaining only clones passing a 95% confidence test. Repertoire diversity was measured with the Simpson index, and overlap between samples was measured with the Morisita-Horn index. The clones in this table, taken by TCRdb from immuneACCESS, are in-frame only. Not every clone is retained; where verified, under half of the shortfall comes from an unresolved V gene, and the cause of the rest is unknown. The V and J calls and clone size were taken over from that table, and D and trimming were inferred from the DNA. The sample records several thousand clones, roughly 93% of which are singletons. About 5% of the sample belongs to the ten largest clones.

In the case of this clone: Its specific antigen is unknown. No qualities accompany the bases; no much larger clone lies one base away.

Adults with ileal or ileocolonic Crohn's disease and an indication for ileocolonic resection were eligible for inclusion. Whole ileal mucosal biopsies were stored frozen at -80°C before DNA extraction. Genomic DNA was extracted from frozen whole biopsies with a TRizol-based method and quantified on a NanoDrop 2000 spectrophotometer. Material for sequencing was ileal tissue. The source of this sequence is an adult with Crohn's disease. The receptor chain draws on TRBV6-4 and TRBJ2-3; TRBD1 is possibly the D segment (5 matching bases). The DNA sequence is TGTGCCAGCAGGAAGGGGCTCGATGAATCAGATACGCAGTATTTT. Its protein reads: CASRKGLDESDTQYF.